This TCR beta chain was profiled in a study of cytomegalovirus exposure and HLA in healthy donors (dated by TCRdb to about 2017). For the wider study: An earlier analysis of approximately 640 of the donors reported about 250 Gb of sequence data and around 110 million unique TCR beta sequences from 190 million or so T cells. Both class I and class II loci were covered by HLA typing, at four-digit resolution. The study was designed to test whether signatures of past pathogen exposure could be identified by cataloging public T cell receptors. Rather than drawing on any new phenotypic data, the later analysis identified candidate immune exposures from TCR beta sequences and the way those sequences occurred across donors. Typing coverage differed by locus: A, B, C, DRB1 and DQB1 were typed in about 620-640 donors, DQA1 in about 500, DPA1 in around 580, and DPB1 in just under 490. Every repertoire in the discovery cohort had been generated on one and the same sequencing platform. The study used immunosequencing to profile the T cell repertoires of 666 subjects and linked those repertoires to cytomegalovirus serostatus. Besides the first cohort of some 670 subjects, a separate validation cohort made up of roughly 120 different subjects was used. Genome-wide SNP genotypes for about 60% of the roughly 670 donors were used in a later genetic analysis, which treated that subset as a discovery cohort. To decide whether each TCR beta V gene segment behaved as functional or pseudogenic, an earlier analysis of fewer than 750 of the donors relied on high-throughput TCR beta sequencing. To study patterns of TCR occurrence, a later analysis re-analyzed previously published TCR beta repertoires from just over 650 donors and added high-resolution HLA genotyping. Alongside the repertoire data, information on donor age, sex, ethnicity and CMV serostatus was compiled. About five DR-DQ haplotypes were treated as single units for association and clustering because of strong linkage in the cohort. An early release covering 500 to 750 HLA-typed donors comprised about 300 gigabases of sequencing data and around 85 million unique TCR sequences. The study combined high-throughput TCR immunosequencing, statistical association of individual TCRs with disease status, and machine learning to predict cytomegalovirus infection status. On average, 235,054 unique TCR beta nucleotide sequences were sequenced per donor among more than 350 genotyped donors of the cohort, with about 17% of those sequences being non-productive. The genetic ancestry cluster associated with self-reported Caucasian donors included approximately 85% of the roughly 380 genotyped donors. Overall results and qualifications from the work: A cluster of highly shared sequence variants was judged likely to be a technical artifact of the sequencing pipeline. Specific HLA alleles were associated with 16,951 TCR beta sequences at a false discovery rate of 0.05 in a later analysis. For the cohort, immune exposure information was limited to CMV serostatus. A total of 150 or so TCR beta chains were listed by the study as associated with cytomegalovirus. An association between a missense DCLRE1C variant and V-gene and J-gene trimming of TCR beta chains was found in a later genetic analysis and replicated in an independent cohort. Some IMGT-functional V segments, including TRBV6-2 and TRBV6-3, could not be told apart with the 87-base-pair reads, so those segments were excluded. This cohort had only TCR beta chains sequenced, and the lack of alpha or paired-chain data limited which features could be detected. A later analysis reported that several top co-occurrence clusters appeared linked to parvovirus B19, influenza, CMV and Epstein-Barr virus. Most CMV-associated TCR beta chains appeared to be HLA-restricted in a later analysis, and the HLA associations seemed to be driven largely by CMV exposure. Because HLA typing was missing for some donors at each locus, association tests included only the typed subset. When HLA alleles, especially DR and DQ, strongly co-occurred, TCR associations were difficult to assign to individual alleles. The classifier was reported to diagnose cytomegalovirus status with high specificity and sensitivity in both the original cohort and the validation cohort. Because counts were too low, more than 15 rarely observed V segments, including chromosome 9 orphons, were left out of the earlier analysis of 500 to 650 of the donors. A few of the identified cytomegalovirus-associated TCR beta chains were confirmed in vitro to be specific for cytomegalovirus antigens. The authors suggested that the approach could potentially be generalized to other disease states and immunological phenotypes. Broadly in line with IMGT annotations, most TCR beta V segments showed up in productive rearrangements about 90% or about 30% of the time in an earlier analysis of 587 of the donors. Presence/absence analyses assumed roughly uniform sequencing depth across donors, an assumption that may not hold. A further reported finding was that TCR beta sequences accurately predicted the HLA-A and HLA-B alleles for most subjects in the first cohort. In a later analysis, TCR association rates were found to vary across HLA loci, with the most associated TCRs seen for DRB1 alleles and the fewest for HLA-C alleles. In a later analysis, HLA-associated TCR beta chains showed more clonal expansion and lower generation probabilities than non-associated chains that were equally common. In a later genetic analysis, fewer N-insertions in productive TCRs were reported among donors in an Asian-associated ancestry cluster than the approximately 710-donor mean. Linkage disequilibrium might explain the correlated functional status among segregating V segments, but an unknown experimental factor could not be ruled out. Most TCR sequences were observed very rarely across donors, whereas some public TCRs were present in many individuals.

Details on this clone: Its specific antigen is unknown. Base-call qualities are not available, and no considerably larger clone is one nucleotide away.

Libraries were made using the immunoSEQ multiplex PCR assay. For the multiplex PCR, a mixture combining 60 forward primers for TCR Vbeta segments and 13 reverse primers for TCR Jbeta segments was used. The CDR3 region of rearranged TCR beta genes was amplified from genomic DNA with a multiplex PCR assay. The amplified TCR beta libraries were sequenced on the Illumina HiSeq System as 87-base-pair reads. As for how the authors treated the data: In a later analysis, 70 million to 95 million unique TCR beta chains were counted across the roughly 670 repertoires, and roughly 10 million of these chains were shared by at least two donors. To remove PCR and sequencing errors, raw reads were error-corrected and collapsed into unique sequences using a nearest-neighbor algorithm that merged closely related sequences. Alignment of CDR3 sequences to IMGT reference sequences was used to assign V, D and J gene segments. For a sequence to be retained, a match of at least six nucleotides was required to both a V gene segment and a J gene segment. A rearrangement was called productive if the CDR3 had no stop codons and remained in frame with V and J, and every other rearrangement was called non-productive. Following IMGT convention, CDR3 was defined as the stretch from the second conserved V-encoded cysteine up to the conserved J-encoded phenylalanine. The earlier analysis of approximately 590 of the donors excluded any sequence lacking an unambiguous match to a single V gene segment. In an earlier analysis of approximately 590 of the donors, a V segment was called functional when productive rearrangements were above 56.7%, and segregating when the standard deviation between donors exceeded 5%. A statistical classification framework was built for diagnosing cytomegalovirus status from the catalog of TCR beta chain sequences. V and J gene assignment, in a later analysis, came from comparing TCR nucleotide sequences with IMGT/GENE-DB human TR gene sequences. In a later analysis, CDR3 sequences and most-parsimonious VDJ recombination scenarios were assigned using the TCRdist pipeline. In a later analysis, each TCR beta chain was defined by its CDR3 amino acid sequence together with its V-gene family, and reads without a unique V-gene family were excluded. To address suspected cross-contamination and a sequencing artifact, a later analysis removed roughly 580 highly shared, low-generation-probability nucleotide sequences. For each public chain, a later analysis derived a clonal expansion index from normalized ranks of inferred template counts within each repertoire. In a later analysis, generation probabilities were computed with a VDJ recombination model fitted to out-of-frame rearrangements, and the resulting probabilities were checked against IGoR. In a later analysis, hypergeometric tests were used to score TCR-TCR, TCR-HLA and TCR-CMV co-occurrence, with a repertoire-size bias correction applied to TCR pairs. False discovery rates were estimated in a later analysis by permuting HLA or CMV assignments 20 times. In a later analysis, co-occurring TCRs were grouped using DBSCAN, with TCRdist sequence similarity added in when clustering inside HLA-allele-positive subsets. Repertoires with fewer than 30,000 or more than 120,000 public chains, plus five repertoires with anomalous nucleotide sharing, were excluded from co-occurrence clustering. As stored in TCRdb, this immuneACCESS dataset retains in-frame rearrangements with V and J assigned. A fraction of the clones does not appear; measured against another copy, unresolved V genes explain less than half of the discrepancy, and the remainder lacks a known reason. The DNA was the basis for D and trimming; V, J and clone size are from that table. The sample data list more than 110,000 clones, and roughly 77% of these were observed just once. 3.1% of the sample is held by the ten biggest clonotypes.

The cohort was made up of hundreds of healthy bone marrow donors. Cohort members were all nominally healthy when sampled, although unrecorded immune exposures were likely present. The donor was CMV seronegative and belonged to the group of 352 seronegative cohort members. Each donor provided a peripheral blood sample, and peripheral blood mononuclear cells were used for TCR beta sequencing. Genomic DNA was extracted from the blood cell samples with the Qiagen DNeasy Blood Extraction Kit. Taken from cysteine to phenylalanine, the CDR3 has 17 residues. The kept DNA is CDR3 alone, 51 bases in frame from the first base. Trimming removed 3 bases from V and 2 bases from J; the gene matches leave 6 bases unexplained. CDR1 and CDR2, per the germline V gene, are SGHRS and YFSETQ.

Specimen: PBMCs. Here the chain combines TRBV5-1 and TRBJ2-5; 14 of the junction bases match TRBD2. The clonotype comes from a female donor in good health and CMV-seronegative. The CDR3: CASSWGLAGVSQETQYF. The base sequence is TGCGCCAGCAGCTGGGGACTAGCGGGAGTTTCTCAAGAGACCCAGTACTTC.